The T cell receptor beta chain described here comes from a study of blood T cell repertoires in COVID-19. Overall study: Sites across the United States, Italy and Spain contributed samples from acute and convalescent COVID-19. T cells, B-cell-depleted T cells, or PBMCs supplied cDNA or gDNA.

Germline CDR1 SGDLS, CDR2 YYNGEE. J lost 8 bases, V lost 0 bases, and 7 bases had no gene match. The CDR3 loop spans 15 amino acids. Under the authors' procedure: Quantification of nucleated cells was approximated via reference gene primer amplification. Profiling relied on immunoSEQ multiplex PCR, and the TCRdb table lists in-frame clones only, not all of them. V, J and clone size reflect that table, while D and trimming were determined from the DNA. The sample shows 40,000 or so clones, 75% to 90% of them seen only once. This receptor was taken from a human donor in a cohort sampled during active COVID-19. J is TRBJ2-1 and V is TRBV9; 8 nucleotides align to TRBD2. The sequenced material came from peripheral blood. The CDR3 region has the DNA TGTGCCAGCAGCGTAGAACTAGCGGCATTGGATGAGCAGTTCTTC. Translating it yields CASSVELAALDEQFF.